These 14 T cell receptor beta chains were sequenced from one sample in a study of blood T cells in healthy people across ages. A second PCR of 7 to 11 cycles used a sample-barcoded 5' primer and a J-beta primer mix. TCRdb passed the 5' RACE reads through MiXCR, listing each CDR3 protein once. In the table there are 920,000 or so distinct CDR3 sequences, around 45% of which are singletons. Material: blood. The origin of the receptors is a woman in her fifties or sixties in good health.

This clonotype came up a few times. The V call is TRBV5-1, the J call TRBJ2-7, with D perhaps matching TRBD2 (5 bases). V was shortened by 6 bases and J by 3 bases, with 22 bases between the two germline ends. Per germline, CDR1 SGHRS and CDR2 YFSETQ. This CDR3 is 16 amino acids long. The CDR3, as DNA: TGCGCCAGCACCGTAACCCGAGGGTTCTGGAGCTACGAGCAGTACTTC. Protein product: CASTVTRGFWSYEQYF.

The rearrangement joins TRBV29-1 to TRBJ2-7, with 8 bases that match TRBD2. Germline assignment: CDR1 SQVTM and CDR2 ANQGSEA. V shed 4 bases, J shed 6 bases, and the junction held 5 bases outside the gene matches. The CDR3 runs to 12 residues. CDR3 coding DNA: TGCAGCGTTGCAGCGGGAGCCCGCGAGCAGTACTTC. It encodes CSVAAGAREQYF.

J is TRBJ2-7 and V is TRBV7-2, with TRBD2 matching 10 bases. The germline gives CDR1 SGHTA, CDR2 FQGNSA. V was pared by 3 bases and J by 2 bases, with 4 bases of the junction left unmatched. The CDR3 contains 15 residues. Here the CDR3 reads CASSFPGTSAYEQYF. In DNA form, the CDR3 reads TGTGCCAGCAGCTTCCCCGGGACTAGCGCCTACGAGCAGTACTTC.

In this sample, this clonotype turned up a few times. The V call is TRBV28, the J call TRBJ1-4; D not resolved. V was shortened by 2 bases and J by 4 bases, with 17 bases between the two germline ends. The CDR3 consists of 17 residues. Germline values: CDR1 MDHEN, CDR2 SYDVKM. CDR3 DNA sequence: TGTGCCAGCAGTTTACCCGGCCCCGGACCGTATAATGAAAAACTGTTTTTT. This encodes CASSLPGPGPYNEKLFF. The variable domain in full, completed from reference TRBV28 and TRBJ1-4, reads DVKVTQSSRYLVKRTGEKVFLECVQDMDHENMFWYRQDPGLGLRLIYFSYDVKMKEKGDIPEGYSVSREKKERFSLILESASTNQTSMYLCASSLPGPGPYNEKLFFGSGTQLSVL.

This clonotype appeared a few times. The chain recombines TRBV24-1 with TRBJ2-7; D gene unclear. Germline loops: CDR1 KGHDR, CDR2 SFDVKD. The ends were cut back, 5 bases at V and 0 bases at J, with 13 bases in the middle. The CDR3 consists of 15 residues. The CDR3 here is CATSAAPGNSYEQYF. The DNA for the CDR3 is TGTGCCACCAGTGCGGCCCCGGGTAACTCCTACGAGCAGTACTTC.

J is TRBJ2-7 and V is TRBV3-1; D gene unclear. Germline CDR1 LGHDT, CDR2 YNNKEL (reference sequence). The CDR3 extends over 15 amino acids. V was cut by 4 bases and J by 2 bases, with 15 bases left in between. CDR3 bases: TGTGCCAGCAGCCCCGCAAGGGCCGGTACCTACGAGCAGTACTTC. Its protein product is CASSPARAGTYEQYF.

The rearrangement joins TRBV13 to TRBJ2-1; 13 nucleotides match TRBD2. Germline-derived CDR1 and CDR2 are PRHDT and FYEKMQ (reference sequence). There are 15 residues in the CDR3. Germline trimming cut 4 bases from V and 7 bases from J; bases unmatched to any gene: 4. CDR3 amino acids: CASSSLAGGTNEQFF. The CDR3 DNA is TGTGCCAGCAGCTCACTAGCGGGAGGGACGAATGAGCAGTTCTTC.

The chain links TRBV20-1 to TRBJ2-3, with D uncertain. The CDR3 spans 14 residues. V gave up 3 bases and J gave up 3 bases, with 13 bases separating them. CDR1 DFQATT and CDR2 SNEGSKA come from the germline V gene (reference sequence). In DNA, the CDR3 is TGCAGTGCTAGGATGGAAGCCGCAACAGATACGCAGTATTTT. Residues: CSARMEAATDTQYF.

The chain links TRBV6-2 or TRBV6-3 to TRBJ2-7; TRBD2 matches 7 bases. V gave up 6 bases and J gave up 4 bases; unmatched junction bases: 9. This CDR3 comprises 14 residues. Germline assignment: CDR1 MNHEY and CDR2 SVGEGT. CDR3 region: CASRHAGAEYEQYF. The CDR3 DNA sequence: TGTGCCAGCAGGCACGCGGGAGCAGAATACGAGCAGTACTTC.

The chain uses TRBV7-8 and TRBJ1-1, with D uncertain. Trimming removed 7 bases from V and 1 base from J, with 13 bases in between. The V gene's germline CDR1 is SGHVS and CDR2 FQNEAQ. The CDR3 has 14 amino acids. CDR3 sequence (DNA): TGTGCCAGCAACCTCCTTCATAAGAACACTGAAGCTTTCTTT. Encoded protein: CASNLLHKNTEAFF.

V is TRBV20-1 and J is TRBJ2-7; 7 nucleotides align to TRBD1. Germline CDR1 and CDR2: DFQATT and SNEGSKA (reference sequence). The CDR3 loop spans 13 amino acids. J gave up 2 bases and V 3 bases, and 4 bases lay outside the gene matches. The chain's CDR3 is CSARRGQTYEQYF. The CDR3 nucleotides read TGCAGTGCTAGGAGGGGGCAGACCTACGAGCAGTACTTC.

This clonotype was observed once. This chain connects TRBV19 to TRBJ2-4; perhaps TRBD1 as D (8 bases). V was shortened by 8 bases and J by 6 bases, with 20 bases between the two germline ends. This CDR3 is 15 amino acids long. Germline V lookup: CDR1 LNHDA, CDR2 SQIVND (reference sequence). The CDR3 region is CASRTQGGDSNIQYF. CDR3 bases: TGTGCCAGTCGTACACAGGGGGGGGATTCAAACATTCAGTACTTC.

The chain couples TRBV2 to TRBJ2-4; D is possibly TRBD2 (6 bases). There are 13 residues in the CDR3. Germline loops: CDR1 SNHLY, CDR2 FYNNEI. V lost 2 bases and J 7 bases, leaving 9 bases between the germline ends. The CDR3 loop reads CASSEPGSNIQYF. The CDR3 nucleotides are TGTGCCAGCAGTGAACCCGGGAGCAACATTCAGTACTTC.

This clonotype was observed a handful of times. The chain carries TRBV3-1 and TRBJ2-1, with 12 bases lining up with TRBD1. CDR3 length: 14 residues. V gave up 1 base and J gave up 14 bases; unmatched junction bases: 6. Looked up from germline, CDR1 is LGHDT and CDR2 is YNNKEL (reference sequence). CDR3 residues: CASSQVGGTGGEFF. In DNA form, the CDR3 reads TGTGCCAGCAGCCAAGTTGGGGGGACAGGGGGCGAGTTCTTC.